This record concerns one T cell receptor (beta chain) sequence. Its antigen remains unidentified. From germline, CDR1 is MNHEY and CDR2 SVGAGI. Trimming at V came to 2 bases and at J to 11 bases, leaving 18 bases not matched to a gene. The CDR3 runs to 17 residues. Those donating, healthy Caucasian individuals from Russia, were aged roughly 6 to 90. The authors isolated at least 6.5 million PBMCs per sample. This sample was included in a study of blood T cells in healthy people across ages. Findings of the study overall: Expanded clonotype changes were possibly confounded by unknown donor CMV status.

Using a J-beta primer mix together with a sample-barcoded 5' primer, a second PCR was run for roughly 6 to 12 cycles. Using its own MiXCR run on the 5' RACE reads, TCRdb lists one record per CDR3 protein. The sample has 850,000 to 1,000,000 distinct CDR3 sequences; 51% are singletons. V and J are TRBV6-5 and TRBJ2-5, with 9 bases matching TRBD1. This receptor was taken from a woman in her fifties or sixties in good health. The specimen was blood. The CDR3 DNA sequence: TGTGCCAGCAGTTACACGACATACGGGACAGGGTATCGGGAGCAGTACTTC. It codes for CASSYTTYGTGYREQYF.